This T cell receptor (beta chain) is from a study of CD4 and CD8 cells across lung adenocarcinoma regions. This clonotype was seen once. Localized lung adenocarcinoma, a non-small cell lung cancer, affected the donors. TCRdb re-analysed the PCR reads in MiXCR, keeping a single row per CDR3 protein. The repertoire includes around 20,000 distinct CDR3 sequences, roughly 51% of them detected once, and 55% sits in the top ten. This receptor was obtained from a female donor with lung adenocarcinoma. The CD4 and CD8 labels of this study may be unreliable. Sequenced input: CD8+ T cells from the center of a lung tumor.

The CDR3 region has the DNA TGTGCCAGCAGTCCCCCACAGGGTACGCAGTACTTC. Translation gives CASSPPQGTQYF. The chain combines TRBV27 with TRBJ2-5; weak D call: TRBD1 (6 bases). The V gene's germline CDR1 is MNHEY and CDR2 SMNVEV (reference sequence). The CDR3 loop spans 12 amino acids. Trimming removed 5 bases at V and 11 bases at J, with 15 bases between.